The entry that follows covers one T cell receptor beta chain sequence. Per germline, CDR1 SGHRS and CDR2 YFSETQ. The CDR3 has 16 amino acids. Trimming took 5 bases from V and 0 from J; bases not matched to a gene: 10. This specimen belongs to a study of radiotherapy plus CTLA-4 blockade in lung cancer. TCRdb's copy holds only in-frame clones and misses some; the assay was immunoSEQ multiplex PCR. Altogether about 51,000 clones are present, 75% to 85% being singletons, with the ten largest covering 8.5%. Sequencing was performed on peripheral blood, taken from a patient treated with radiotherapy plus ipilimumab. The sequence came from a human donor with non-small cell lung cancer who had a complete response to radiotherapy plus ipilimumab. The V and J genes are TRBV5-1 and TRBJ1-1; 7 nucleotides align to TRBD1. The CDR3 here is CASRPGTVRMNTEAFF. CDR3 bases: TGCGCCAGCAGACCCGGGACAGTCCGAATGAACACTGAAGCTTTCTTT.